These 14 T cell receptor beta chains came from one sample sequenced in a study of blood T cells in healthy people across ages. PCR was performed a second time for about 6 to 11 cycles using a sample-barcoded 5' primer and a J-beta primer mix. TCRdb independently ran MiXCR on the 5' RACE reads; one entry per CDR3 protein. The sample carries fewer than 1,200,000 distinct CDR3 sequences, approximately 26% recorded once. These sequences were also reported in another study, on T cells of mothers and their children.

The sequencing input was blood. The source is a girl aged 2 to 10 in good health.

This clonotype appeared once. The genes are TRBV7-3 and TRBJ2-3; weak D call: TRBD2 (5 bases). The V and J ends lost 6 bases and 3 bases respectively, with 10 bases between them. Germline V gene data show CDR1 as SGHTA and CDR2 as FQGTGA. The CDR3 runs to 13 residues. CDR3 amino acids: CASRQTGTDTQYF. CDR3 sequence (DNA): TGTGCCAGCAGACAAACGGGGACAGATACGCAGTATTTT.

The rearrangement links TRBV6-5 to TRBJ2-5; 7 nucleotides match TRBD2. Per the germline V gene, CDR1 is MNHEY and CDR2 is SVGAGI. CDR3 length: 15 amino acids. Trimming cost V 5 bases and J 5 bases; bases outside gene matches: 11. The CDR3 spells CASSQTSGEEETQYF. DNA for the CDR3: TGTGCCAGCAGTCAGACAAGCGGGGAGGAGGAGACCCAGTACTTC.

Here the CDR3 reads CASSGRLAGPGAKNIQYF. For the CDR3, the DNA is TGTGCCAGCAGTGGGAGACTAGCGGGGCCTGGAGCCAAAAACATTCAGTACTTC. The chain recombines TRBV2 with TRBJ2-4; 11 bases map to TRBD2. The CDR3 consists of 18 residues. The germline V gene encodes CDR1 SNHLY and CDR2 FYNNEI. Trimming took 4 bases from V and 0 from J; bases not matched to a gene: 8.

The table lists this clonotype with a few counts. The genes are TRBV6-5 and TRBJ2-1; 12 positions match TRBD2. There are 18 residues in the CDR3. V gave up 0 bases and J gave up 9 bases; unmatched junction bases: 12. The germline CDR1 and CDR2 sequences are MNHEY and SVGAGI. CDR3 DNA: TGTGCCAGCAGTTACTCGAGGGCTAGCGGGAGGGCCATGCGTGAGCAGTTCTTC. Translating it yields CASSYSRASGRAMREQFF.

The J gene is TRBJ2-7, the V gene TRBV2; 7 bases agree with TRBD1. CDR1 is SNHLY and CDR2 is FYNNEI in the germline V gene. The V and J ends lost 6 bases and 1 base, in that order; junction bases with no gene match: 9. This CDR3 comprises 15 residues. CDR3 nucleotides: TGTGCCAGCAGAGCCTTAGGGGACAGTTCCTACGAGCAGTACTTC. Its translation is CASRALGDSSYEQYF.

This clonotype was counted a few times. The V gene is TRBV11-2, the J gene TRBJ2-5; 8 bases align to TRBD2. The J segment lost 0 bases and the V segment lost 6 bases, leaving 6 bases of the junction unmatched. Looked up from germline, CDR1 is SGHAT and CDR2 is FQNNGV. This CDR3 spans 15 amino acids. The CDR3 protein is CASRLASGYQETQYF. The DNA for the CDR3 is TGTGCCAGCAGGCTTGCTAGCGGGTACCAAGAGACCCAGTACTTC.

This chain links TRBV20-1 with TRBJ1-2, with D unresolved. V lost 6 bases and J 4 bases, leaving 21 bases between the germline ends. This CDR3 has 15 residues. Germline assignment: CDR1 DFQATT and CDR2 SNEGSKA (reference sequence). The CDR3 region is CSAEGATGSPYGYTF. CDR3 DNA: TGCAGTGCCGAAGGTGCAACCGGTTCTCCCTATGGCTACACCTTC.

This clonotype has just a few counts. The chain employs TRBV15 and TRBJ1-4, with D hard to call. Germline-derived CDR1 and CDR2 are LNHNV and YYDKDF (reference sequence). The CDR3 totals 16 residues. The V gene lost 5 bases and the J gene lost 0 bases, with 13 bases spanning the gap. Written as DNA, the CDR3 is TGTGCCACCAGCCGACCCTACGCACCAACTAATGAAAAACTGTTTTTT. It codes for CATSRPYAPTNEKLFF.

A word on this clonotype: Compared with germline, one end of the junction differs, possibly owing to a read error. The chain couples TRBV6-1 to TRBJ1-4, with D possibly being TRBD1 (6 bases). The germline CDR1 and CDR2 sequences are MNHNS and SASEGT. CDR3 length: 15 residues. CDR3 sequence reads: CAGSGGPGIYEKLFF. DNA for the CDR3: TGTGCCGGCAGTGGGGGCCCAGGGATCTATGAAAAACTGTTTTTT.

This clonotype was picked up a small number of times. V usage is TRBV12-5 and J usage is TRBJ1-2; no definite D call. CDR1 and CDR2 from the germline V gene are LGHNT and FRNRAP. This CDR3 spans 13 amino acids. The ends were cut back, 1 base at V and 1 base at J, with 4 bases in the middle. CDR3 residues: CASGLAVNYGYTF. The CDR3 bases are TGTGCTAGTGGTTTGGCGGTTAACTATGGCTACACCTTC.

The rearrangement links TRBV29-1 to TRBJ1-1; a weak D match, TRBD1 (6 bases). The CDR3 sequence is 13 residues long. CDR1 SQVTM and CDR2 ANQGSEA come from the germline V gene. The CDR3 coding sequence is TGCAGTTTTACGGGACACCTGAACACTGAAGCTTTCTTT. As protein: CSFTGHLNTEAFF.

This clonotype has a count of ten or more. The chain combines TRBV20-1 with TRBJ2-1, with a tentative D call TRBD2 (5 bases). CDR1 is DFQATT and CDR2 is SNEGSKA in the germline V gene (reference sequence). The length of the CDR3 is 15 residues. V was trimmed by 0 bases and J by 1 base, leaving 10 bases between them. This CDR3 reads CSARDLGSSYNEQFF. CDR3 coding DNA: TGCAGTGCTAGAGATTTAGGGAGTTCCTACAATGAGCAGTTCTTC.

This clonotype was detected only a few times. In nucleotides, the CDR3 is TGTGCCAGCACGGAAATAGCCAAAAACATTCAGTACTTC. Its translation is CASTEIAKNIQYF. J is TRBJ2-4 and V is TRBV6-5; D gene ambiguous. Germline V CDR1 and CDR2: MNHEY, SVGAGI. V dropped 7 bases and J dropped 0 bases, with 7 bases sitting between them. The CDR3 spans 13 residues.

V and J are TRBV12-3 or TRBV12-4 and TRBJ2-5; D is possibly TRBD1 (6 bases). The J call is uncertain, as TRBJ2-7 better fits the DNA end. The CDR3 spans 13 residues. In DNA form, the CDR3 reads TGTGCCAGCAGTTTTACAGGGTACCACGAGCAGTACTTC. This codes for CASSFTGYHEQYF.